This T cell receptor (beta chain) was sequenced during a study of a mutant IDH1 vaccine in newly diagnosed glioma. Profiling relied on immunoSEQ multiplex PCR, and the TCRdb table lists in-frame clones only, not all of them. This table holds 60,000 or so clones, about nine tenths found once. Time point in this sample: week 11, during vaccination. Each dose of the vaccine consisted of 300 ug of mutant IDH1 20-mer peptide, with topical imiquimod. V was trimmed by 3 bases and J by 5 bases, leaving 16 bases between them. Germline CDR1 reads GTSNPN; CDR2 reads SVGIG (reference sequence). CDR3 length: 15 residues. This clone was seen just once. Its antigen is not known.

The clonotype originates from a man aged 40-49 years with glioma. Material: PBMCs, obtained from a glioma patient whose treatment included an IDH1 peptide vaccine. V and J are TRBV30 and TRBJ1-4; possible D gene TRBD1, 5 bases. CDR3 nucleotide sequence: TGTGCCTGGAGCCAATGGGGCCCACGGAATGAAAAACTGTTTTTT. Its translation: CAWSQWGPRNEKLFF.